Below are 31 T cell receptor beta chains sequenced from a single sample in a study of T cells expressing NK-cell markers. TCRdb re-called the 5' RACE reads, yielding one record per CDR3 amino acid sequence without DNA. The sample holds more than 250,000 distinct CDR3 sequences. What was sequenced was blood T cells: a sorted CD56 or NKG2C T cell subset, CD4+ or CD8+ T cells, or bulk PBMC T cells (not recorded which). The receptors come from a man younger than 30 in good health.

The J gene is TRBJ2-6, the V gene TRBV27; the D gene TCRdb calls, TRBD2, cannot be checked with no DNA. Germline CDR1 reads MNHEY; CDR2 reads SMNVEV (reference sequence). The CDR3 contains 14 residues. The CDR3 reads CASSFSGFGGVLTF. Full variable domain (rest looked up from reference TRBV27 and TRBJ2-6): EAQVTQNPRYLITVTGKKLTVTCSQNMNHEYMSWYRQDPGLGLRQIYYSMNVEVTDKGDVPEGYKVSRKEKRNFPLILESPSPNQTSLYFCASSFSGFGGVLTFGAGSRLTVL.

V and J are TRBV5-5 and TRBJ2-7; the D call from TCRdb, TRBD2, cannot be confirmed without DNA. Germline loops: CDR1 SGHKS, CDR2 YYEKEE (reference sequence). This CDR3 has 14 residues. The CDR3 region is CASSSSGISYEQYF.

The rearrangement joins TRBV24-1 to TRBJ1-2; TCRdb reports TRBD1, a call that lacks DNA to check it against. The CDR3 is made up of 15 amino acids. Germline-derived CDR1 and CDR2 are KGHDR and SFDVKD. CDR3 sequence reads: CATSGPDGKVNGYTF.

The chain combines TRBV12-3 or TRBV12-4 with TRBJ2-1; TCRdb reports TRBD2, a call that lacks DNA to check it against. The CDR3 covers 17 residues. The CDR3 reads CASSFRTSGRVGNEQFF.

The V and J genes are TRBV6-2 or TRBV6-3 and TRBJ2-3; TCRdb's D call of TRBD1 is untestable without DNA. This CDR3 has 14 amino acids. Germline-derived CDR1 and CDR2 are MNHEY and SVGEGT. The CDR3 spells CASSTDPVPDTQYF.

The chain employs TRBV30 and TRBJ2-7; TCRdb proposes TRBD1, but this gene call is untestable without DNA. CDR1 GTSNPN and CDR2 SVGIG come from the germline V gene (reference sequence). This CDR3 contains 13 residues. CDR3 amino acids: CAWSDLTAYEQYF.

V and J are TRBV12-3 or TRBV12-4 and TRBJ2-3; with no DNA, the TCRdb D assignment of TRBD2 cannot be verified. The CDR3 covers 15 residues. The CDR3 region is CASSLSSGIRDTQYF.

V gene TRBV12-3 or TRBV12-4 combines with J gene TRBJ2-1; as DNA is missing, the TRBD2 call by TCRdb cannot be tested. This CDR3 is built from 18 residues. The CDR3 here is CASSLGLAGLSSYNEQFF.

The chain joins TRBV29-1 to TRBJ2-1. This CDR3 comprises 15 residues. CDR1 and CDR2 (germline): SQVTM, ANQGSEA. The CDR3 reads CSVPTAFGGYNEQFF.

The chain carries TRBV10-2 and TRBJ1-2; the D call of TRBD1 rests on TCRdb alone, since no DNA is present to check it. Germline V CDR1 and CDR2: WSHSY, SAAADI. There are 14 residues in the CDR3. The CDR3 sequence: CASSQQGGNYGYTF.

The CDR3 reads CSARDPDRGSYNSPLHF. The chain joins TRBV20-1 to TRBJ1-6. Germline-derived CDR1 and CDR2 are DFQATT and SNEGSKA (reference sequence). The CDR3 extends over 17 amino acids.

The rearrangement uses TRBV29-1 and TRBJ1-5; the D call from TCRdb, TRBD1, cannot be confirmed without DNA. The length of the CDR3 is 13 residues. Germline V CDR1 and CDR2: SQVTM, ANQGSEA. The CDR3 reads CSAIGQGNQPQHF. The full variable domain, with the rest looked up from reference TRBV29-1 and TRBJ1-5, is SAVISQKPSRDICQRGTSLTIQCQVDSQVTMMFWYRQQPGQSLTLIATANQGSEATYESGFVIDKFPISRPNLTFSTLTVSNMSPEDSSIYLCSAIGQGNQPQHFGDGTRLSIL.

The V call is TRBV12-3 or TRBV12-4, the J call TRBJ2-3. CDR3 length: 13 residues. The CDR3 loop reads CASSLDFPDTQYF.

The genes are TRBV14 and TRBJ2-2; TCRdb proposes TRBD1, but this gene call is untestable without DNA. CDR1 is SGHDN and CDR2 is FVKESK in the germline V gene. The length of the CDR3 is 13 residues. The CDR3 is CASRTGPTGELFF.

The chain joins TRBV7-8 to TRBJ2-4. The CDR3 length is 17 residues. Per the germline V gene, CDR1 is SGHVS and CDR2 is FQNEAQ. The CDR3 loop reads CASSLGVWGLAKNIQYF.

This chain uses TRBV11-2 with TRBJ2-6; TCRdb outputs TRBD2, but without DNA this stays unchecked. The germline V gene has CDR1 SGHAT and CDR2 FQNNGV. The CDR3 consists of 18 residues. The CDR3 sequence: CASSYSSGTSSGANVLTF.

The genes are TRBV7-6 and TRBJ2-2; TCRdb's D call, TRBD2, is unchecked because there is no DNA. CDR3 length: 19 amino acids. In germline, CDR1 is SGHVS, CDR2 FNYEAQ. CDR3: CASSRPRTSGRAISGELFF.

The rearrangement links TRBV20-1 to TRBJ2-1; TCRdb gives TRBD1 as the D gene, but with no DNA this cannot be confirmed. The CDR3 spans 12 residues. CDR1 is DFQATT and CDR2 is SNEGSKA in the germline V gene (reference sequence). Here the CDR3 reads CSAAQGSNEQFF.

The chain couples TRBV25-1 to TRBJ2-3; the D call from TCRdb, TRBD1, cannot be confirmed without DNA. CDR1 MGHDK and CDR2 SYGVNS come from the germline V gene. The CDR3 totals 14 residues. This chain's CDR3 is CASSEGTRTDTQYF.

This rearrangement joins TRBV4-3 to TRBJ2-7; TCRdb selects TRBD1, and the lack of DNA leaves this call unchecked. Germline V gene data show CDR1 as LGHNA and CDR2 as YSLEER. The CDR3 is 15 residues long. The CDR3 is CASSQDLGEGAEQYF.

The CDR3 sequence is CASSLNPPRTGDEKLFF. The V gene is TRBV7-3, the J gene TRBJ1-4. Germline V gene lookup returns CDR1 SGHTA and CDR2 FQGTGA. CDR3 length equals 17 residues.

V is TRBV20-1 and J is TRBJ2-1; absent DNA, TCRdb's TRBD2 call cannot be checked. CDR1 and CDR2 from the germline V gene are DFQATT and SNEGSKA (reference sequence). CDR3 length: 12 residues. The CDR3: CKLAGGPHEQFF.

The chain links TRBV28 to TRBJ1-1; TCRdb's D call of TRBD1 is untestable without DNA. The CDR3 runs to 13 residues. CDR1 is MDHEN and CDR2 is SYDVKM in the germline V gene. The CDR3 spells CASSYRGFAEAFF.

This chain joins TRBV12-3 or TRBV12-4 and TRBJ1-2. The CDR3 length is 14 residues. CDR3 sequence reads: CASSFRRANYGYTF.

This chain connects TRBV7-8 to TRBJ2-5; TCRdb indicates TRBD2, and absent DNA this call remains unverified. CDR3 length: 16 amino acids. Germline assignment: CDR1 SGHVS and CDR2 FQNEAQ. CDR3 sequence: CASSLGLAVYQETQYF.

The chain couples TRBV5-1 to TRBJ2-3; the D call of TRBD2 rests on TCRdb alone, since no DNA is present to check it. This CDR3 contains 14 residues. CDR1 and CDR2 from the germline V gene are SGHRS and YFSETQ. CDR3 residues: CASSVAGGADTQYF. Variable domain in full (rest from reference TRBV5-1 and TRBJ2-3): KAGVTQTPRYLIKTRGQQVTLSCSPISGHRSVSWYQQTPGQGLQFLFEYFSETQRNKGNFPGRFSGRQFSNSRSEMNVSTLELGDSALYLCASSVAGGADTQYFGPGTRLTVL.

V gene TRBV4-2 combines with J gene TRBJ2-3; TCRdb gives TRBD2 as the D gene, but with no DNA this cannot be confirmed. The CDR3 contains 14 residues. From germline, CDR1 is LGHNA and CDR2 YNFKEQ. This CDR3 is CASRLGGGADTQYF.

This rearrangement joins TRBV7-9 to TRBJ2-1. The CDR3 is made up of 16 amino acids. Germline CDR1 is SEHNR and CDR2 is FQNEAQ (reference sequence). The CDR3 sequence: CASSLGTGSSYNEQFF.

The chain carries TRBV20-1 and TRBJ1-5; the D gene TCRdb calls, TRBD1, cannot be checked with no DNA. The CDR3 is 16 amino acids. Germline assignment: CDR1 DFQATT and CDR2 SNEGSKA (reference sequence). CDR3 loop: CSAQGHFLGSNQPQHF.

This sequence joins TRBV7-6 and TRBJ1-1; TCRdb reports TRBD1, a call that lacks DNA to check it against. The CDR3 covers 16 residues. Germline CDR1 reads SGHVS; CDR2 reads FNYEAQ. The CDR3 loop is CASRTGPGQGAGEAFF.

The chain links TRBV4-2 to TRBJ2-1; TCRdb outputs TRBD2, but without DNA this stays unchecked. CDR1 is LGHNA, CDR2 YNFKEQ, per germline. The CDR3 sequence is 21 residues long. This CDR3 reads CASSPNPWTSGRRGSYNEQFF.